This TCR beta chain derives from a study of cytomegalovirus exposure and HLA in healthy donors. Both 60 Vbeta primers and 13 Jbeta primers went into the PCR. Here immunoSEQ multiplex PCR was the method, and the copy in TCRdb shows in-frame clones only, minus some. The table has over 150,000 clones, about 76% seen once. The specimen was PBMCs. The clonotype was recovered from a woman between 35 and 50 years old in good health and CMV-seropositive.

CDR3 sequence: CSVFPRWTGEKTTEAFF. CDR3 nucleotide sequence: TGCAGCGTTTTCCCCCGGTGGACAGGGGAAAAAACCACTGAAGCTTTCTTT. V usage is TRBV29-1 and J usage is TRBJ1-1; 9 nucleotides align to TRBD1. Looked up from germline, CDR1 is SQVTM and CDR2 is ANQGSEA. V lost 5 bases and J lost 4; bases outside the gene matches: 17. The CDR3 has 17 amino acids.